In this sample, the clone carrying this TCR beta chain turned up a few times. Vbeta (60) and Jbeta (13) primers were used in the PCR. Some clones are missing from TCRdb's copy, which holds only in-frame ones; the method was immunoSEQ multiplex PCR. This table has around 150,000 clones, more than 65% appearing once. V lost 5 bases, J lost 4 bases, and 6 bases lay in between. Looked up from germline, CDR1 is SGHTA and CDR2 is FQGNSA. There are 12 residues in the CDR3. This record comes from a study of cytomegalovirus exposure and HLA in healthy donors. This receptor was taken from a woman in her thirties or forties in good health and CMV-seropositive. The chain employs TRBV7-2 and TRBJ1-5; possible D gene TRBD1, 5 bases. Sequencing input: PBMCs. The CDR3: CASSRGNQPQHF. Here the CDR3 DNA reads TGTGCCAGCAGCCGGGGGAATCAGCCCCAGCATTTT.